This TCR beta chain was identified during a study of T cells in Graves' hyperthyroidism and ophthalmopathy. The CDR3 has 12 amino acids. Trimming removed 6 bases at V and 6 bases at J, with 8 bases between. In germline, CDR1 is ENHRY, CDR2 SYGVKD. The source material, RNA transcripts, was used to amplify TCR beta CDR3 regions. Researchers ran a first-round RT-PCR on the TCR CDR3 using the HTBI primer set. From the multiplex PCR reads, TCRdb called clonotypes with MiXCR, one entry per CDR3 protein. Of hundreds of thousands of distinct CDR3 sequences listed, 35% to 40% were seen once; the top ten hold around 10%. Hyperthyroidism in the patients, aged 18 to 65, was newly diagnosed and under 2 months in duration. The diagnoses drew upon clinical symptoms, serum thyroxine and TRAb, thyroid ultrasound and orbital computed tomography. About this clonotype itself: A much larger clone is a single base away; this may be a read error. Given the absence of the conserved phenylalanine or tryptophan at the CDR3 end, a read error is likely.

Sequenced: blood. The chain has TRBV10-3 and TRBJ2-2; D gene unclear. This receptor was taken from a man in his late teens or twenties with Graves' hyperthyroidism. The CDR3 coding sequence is TGTGCCATCAGCGCCGTCCCCGGGGAGCTGTTTCTT. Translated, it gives CAISAVPGELFL.